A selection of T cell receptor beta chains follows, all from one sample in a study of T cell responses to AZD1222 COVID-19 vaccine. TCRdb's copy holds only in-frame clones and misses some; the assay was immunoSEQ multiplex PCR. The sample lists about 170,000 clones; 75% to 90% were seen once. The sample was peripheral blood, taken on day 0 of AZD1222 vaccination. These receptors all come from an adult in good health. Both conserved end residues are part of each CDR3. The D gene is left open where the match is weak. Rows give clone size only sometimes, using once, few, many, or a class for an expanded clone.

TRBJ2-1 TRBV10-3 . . CAISVGGFDEQFF TGTGCCATCAGTGTAGGTGGGTTCGATGAGCAGTTCTTC
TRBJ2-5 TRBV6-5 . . CASIQGSLGQETQYF TGTGCCAGCATTCAGGGTTCTCTGGGCCAAGAGACCCAGTACTTC
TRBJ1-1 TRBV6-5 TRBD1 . CASSRDRGVNTEAFF TGTGCCAGCAGTCGAGACAGGGGAGTGAACACTGAAGCTTTCTTT
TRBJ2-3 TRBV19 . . CATSRLPTDTQYF TGTGCCACGTCCCGACTACCCACAGATACGCAGTATTTT
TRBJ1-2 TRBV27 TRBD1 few CASRQQTGGMAYGYTF TGTGCCAGCAGACAACAAACAGGGGGCATGGCATATGGCTACACCTTC
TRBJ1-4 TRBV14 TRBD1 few CASSQDSGGTNEKLFF TGTGCCAGCAGCCAAGATTCAGGGGGTACTAATGAAAAACTGTTTTTT
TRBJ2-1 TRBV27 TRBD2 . CASSNLRGGQVDEQFF TGTGCCAGCAGCAACCTTCGGGGGGGCCAGGTAGATGAGCAGTTCTTC
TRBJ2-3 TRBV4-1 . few CASSQDGAGASTDTQYF TGCGCCAGCAGCCAAGATGGGGCGGGGGCTAGCACAGATACGCAGTATTTT
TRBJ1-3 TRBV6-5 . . CASSQTGPGNTIYF TGTGCCAGCAGCCAAACAGGGCCTGGAAACACCATATATTTT
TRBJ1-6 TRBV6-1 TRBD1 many CASSSGQGYNSPLHF TGTGCCAGCAGTTCTGGACAGGGGTACAATTCACCCCTCCACTTT
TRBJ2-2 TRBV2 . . CASSAQGTDTGELFF TGTGCCAGCAGTGCTCAGGGCACGGACACCGGGGAGCTGTTTTTT
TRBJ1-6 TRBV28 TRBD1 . CASSPPRFGTDYNSPLHF TGTGCCAGCAGCCCGCCCAGGTTCGGGACAGACTATAATTCACCCCTCCACTTT
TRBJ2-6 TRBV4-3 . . CASSPQTGAGANVLTF TGCGCCAGCAGCCCCCAGACGGGCGCTGGGGCCAACGTCCTGACTTTC
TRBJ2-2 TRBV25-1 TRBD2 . CASSELPSGVNTGELFF TGTGCCAGCAGTGAACTCCCTAGCGGGGTGAACACCGGGGAGCTGTTTTTT
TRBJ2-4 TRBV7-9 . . CASSLRGPKNIQYF TGTGCCAGCAGCTTGAGGGGTCCTAAAAACATTCAGTACTTC
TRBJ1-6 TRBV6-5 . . CASSHDAGDSPLHF TGTGCCAGCAGCCATGACGCCGGGGATTCACCCCTCCACTTT
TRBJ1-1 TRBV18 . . CASSPGTGGTEAFF TGTGCCAGCTCACCAGGTACGGGTGGGACTGAAGCTTTCTTT
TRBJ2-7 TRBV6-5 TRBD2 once CASSYGTSASSYEQYF TGTGCCAGCAGTTACGGGACTAGCGCGAGCTCCTACGAGCAGTACTTC
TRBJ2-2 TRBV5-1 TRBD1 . CASSSRTGRTGELFF TGCGCCAGCAGCTCCAGGACAGGGCGGACCGGGGAGCTGTTTTTT
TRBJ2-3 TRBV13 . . CASSFDPTGTSTDTQYF TGTGCCAGCAGCTTCGACCCGACGGGAACTAGCACAGATACGCAGTATTTT
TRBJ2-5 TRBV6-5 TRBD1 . CATWTGWGETQYF TGTGCCACCTGGACAGGGTGGGGGGAGACCCAGTACTTC
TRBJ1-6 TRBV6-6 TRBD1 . CAIETGTNSPLHF TGTGCCATCGAGACAGGGACTAATTCACCCCTCCACTTT
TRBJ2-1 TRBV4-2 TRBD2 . CASSQDLSAGGPQFF TGTGCCAGCAGCCAAGATTTGTCAGCGGGGGGCCCGCAGTTCTTC
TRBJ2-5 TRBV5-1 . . CASSLAGMETQYF TGCGCCAGCAGCTTGGCAGGGATGGAGACCCAGTACTTC
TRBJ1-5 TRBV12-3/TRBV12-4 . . CASSLAGRTQHF TGTGCCAGCAGCCTCGCCGGTAGAACCCAGCATTTT
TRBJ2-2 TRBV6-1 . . CASSYFGYTGELFF TGTGCCAGCAGTTATTTTGGGTACACCGGGGAGCTGTTTTTT
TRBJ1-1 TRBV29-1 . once CSVVLFGRENTEAFF TGCAGCGTTGTTTTATTCGGTCGGGAGAACACTGAAGCTTTCTTT